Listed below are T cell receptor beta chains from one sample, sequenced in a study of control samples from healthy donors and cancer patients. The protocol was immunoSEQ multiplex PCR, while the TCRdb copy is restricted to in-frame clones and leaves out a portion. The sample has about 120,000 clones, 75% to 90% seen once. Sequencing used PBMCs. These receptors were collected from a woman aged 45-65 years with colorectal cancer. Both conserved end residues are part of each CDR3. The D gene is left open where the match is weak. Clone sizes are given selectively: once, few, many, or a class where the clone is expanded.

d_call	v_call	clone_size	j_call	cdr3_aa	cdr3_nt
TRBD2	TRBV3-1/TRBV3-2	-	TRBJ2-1	CASSRTSGGGSQFF	TGTGCCAGCAGCCGGACTAGCGGGGGGGGATCGCAGTTCTTC
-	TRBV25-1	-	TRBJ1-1	CASSGTENTEAFF	TGTGCCAGCAGTGGGACAGAGAACACTGAAGCTTTCTTT
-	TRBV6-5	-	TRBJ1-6	CASSWHRTPTTGALHF	TGTGCCAGCAGTTGGCACCGGACACCTACAACTGGGGCCCTCCACTTT
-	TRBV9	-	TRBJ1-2	CASSPRLRVGYTF	TGTGCCAGCAGCCCCCGTTTAAGGGTCGGCTACACCTTC
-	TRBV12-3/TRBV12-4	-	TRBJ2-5	CASSSYSEGTQYF	TGTGCCAGCAGTTCTTACTCGGAGGGGACCCAGTACTTC
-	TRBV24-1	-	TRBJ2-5	CATSDFETQYF	TGTGCCACCAGTGATTTTGAGACCCAGTACTTC
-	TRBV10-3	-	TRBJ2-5	CAISAGVLEETQYF	TGTGCCATCAGTGCAGGGGTCCTGGAAGAGACCCAGTACTTC
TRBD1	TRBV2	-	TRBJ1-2	CASRLRTGQYGYTF	TGTGCCAGCAGGTTGCGGACAGGCCAGTATGGCTACACCTTC
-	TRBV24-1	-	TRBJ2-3	CATSDIRDTQYF	TGTGCCACCAGTGATATCAGAGATACGCAGTATTTT
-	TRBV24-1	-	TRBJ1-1	CATSEAWGTEAFF	TGTGCCACCAGTGAGGCCTGGGGAACTGAAGCTTTCTTT
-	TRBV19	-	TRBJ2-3	CASRSPPGGSHTTDTQYF	TGTGCCAGTAGGAGTCCACCCGGTGGGTCTCATACAACAGATACGCAGTATTTT
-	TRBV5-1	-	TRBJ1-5	CASRAGTIGDQPQHF	TGCGCCAGCAGGGCAGGGACAATCGGTGATCAGCCCCAGCATTTT
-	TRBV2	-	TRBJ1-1	CASSDPAETEAFF	TGTGCCAGCAGTGATCCAGCGGAAACTGAAGCTTTCTTT
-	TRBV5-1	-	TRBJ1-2	CASQLGATNYGYTF	TGCGCCAGCCAACTTGGGGCAACTAACTATGGCTACACCTTC
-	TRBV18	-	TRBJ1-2	CASSPAGPYGYTF	TGTGCCAGCTCACCAGCAGGGCCGTATGGCTACACCTTC
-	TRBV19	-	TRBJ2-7	CASSTQAHQGYEQYF	TGTGCCAGTAGTACCCAGGCACATCAGGGGTACGAGCAGTACTTC
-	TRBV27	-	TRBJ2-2	CASMFIGNTGELFF	TGTGCCAGCATGTTTATTGGGAACACCGGGGAGCTGTTTTTT
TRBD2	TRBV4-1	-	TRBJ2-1	CASSQLGLAGPGRYEQFF	TGCGCCAGCAGCCAATTGGGACTAGCGGGACCGGGCCGGTATGAGCAGTTCTTC
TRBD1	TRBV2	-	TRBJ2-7	CASSGGQKDSYEQYF	TGTGCCAGCAGTGGGGGACAGAAGGATTCCTACGAGCAGTACTTC
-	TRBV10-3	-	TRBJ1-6	CAISATGVGSPLHF	TGTGCCATCAGTGCCACGGGGGTAGGTTCACCCCTCCACTTT
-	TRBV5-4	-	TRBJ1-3	CASSLDRPSGNTIYF	TGTGCCAGCAGCTTGGACAGGCCCTCTGGAAACACCATATATTTT
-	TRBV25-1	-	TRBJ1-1	CASSERGSRMNTEAFF	TGTGCCAGCAGTGAACGGGGATCTCGAATGAACACTGAAGCTTTCTTT
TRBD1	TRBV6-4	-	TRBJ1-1	CASSRQGGSEAFF	TGTGCCAGCAGTCGACAGGGTGGGTCTGAAGCTTTCTTT
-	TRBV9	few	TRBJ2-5	CASSVDWGKETQYF	TGTGCCAGCAGCGTAGATTGGGGCAAAGAGACCCAGTACTTC
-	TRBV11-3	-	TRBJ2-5	CASSPGGDSGTQYF	TGTGCCAGCAGCCCAGGGGGGGACTCGGGGACCCAGTACTTC
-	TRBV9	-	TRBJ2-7	CASSVWERVYEQYF	TGTGCCAGCAGCGTATGGGAGAGGGTTTACGAGCAGTACTTC
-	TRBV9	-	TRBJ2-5	CASSLQPTETQYF	TGTGCCAGCAGTTTACAGCCTACAGAGACCCAGTACTTC
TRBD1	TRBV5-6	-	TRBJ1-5	CASSLDRGQPQHF	TGTGCCAGCAGCCTTGACAGGGGACAGCCCCAGCATTTT
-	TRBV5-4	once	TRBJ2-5	CASSSRASFTASTQYF	TGTGCCAGCAGCTCGAGAGCTAGCTTTACTGCATCGACCCAGTACTTC
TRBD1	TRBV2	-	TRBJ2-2	CASSRQGANTGELFF	TGTGCCAGCAGTAGACAGGGGGCGAACACCGGGGAGCTGTTTTTT
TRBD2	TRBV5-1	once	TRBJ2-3	CASSLGLAGKEDTQYF	TGCGCCAGCAGCTTGGGTCTAGCGGGGAAGGAGGATACGCAGTATTTT
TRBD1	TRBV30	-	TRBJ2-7	CAWGGQGYEQYF	TGTGCCTGGGGAGGACAGGGCTACGAGCAGTACTTC
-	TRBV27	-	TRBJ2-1	CASSLLGRRQFF	TGTGCCAGCAGTTTATTGGGGCGCCGGCAGTTCTTC
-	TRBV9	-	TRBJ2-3	CASSVGGTPTDTQYF	TGTGCCAGCAGCGTAGGCGGGACTCCCACAGATACGCAGTATTTT
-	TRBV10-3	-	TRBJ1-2	CAISMEGGGYTF	TGTGCCATCAGCATGGAGGGAGGAGGCTACACCTTC
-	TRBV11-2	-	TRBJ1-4	CASSLTAFRGQGREKLFF	TGTGCCAGCAGCTTAACCGCCTTTCGTGGGCAGGGGAGGGAAAAACTGTTTTTT
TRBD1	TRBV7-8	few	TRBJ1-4	CASSLGQGRNEKLFF	TGTGCCAGCAGCTTAGGACAGGGGAGGAATGAAAAACTGTTTTTT